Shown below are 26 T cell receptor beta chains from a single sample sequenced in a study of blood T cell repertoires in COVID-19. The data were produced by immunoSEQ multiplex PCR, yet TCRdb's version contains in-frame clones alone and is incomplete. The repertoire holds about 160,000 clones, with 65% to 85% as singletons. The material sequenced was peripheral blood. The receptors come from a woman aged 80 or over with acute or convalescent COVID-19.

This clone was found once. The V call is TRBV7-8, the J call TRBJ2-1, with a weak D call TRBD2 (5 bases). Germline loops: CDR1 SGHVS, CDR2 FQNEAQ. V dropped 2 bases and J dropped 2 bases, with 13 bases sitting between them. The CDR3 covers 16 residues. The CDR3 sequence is CASSLIRPGAYNEQFF. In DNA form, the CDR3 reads TGTGCCAGCAGCTTAATACGGCCCGGGGCCTACAATGAGCAGTTCTTC.

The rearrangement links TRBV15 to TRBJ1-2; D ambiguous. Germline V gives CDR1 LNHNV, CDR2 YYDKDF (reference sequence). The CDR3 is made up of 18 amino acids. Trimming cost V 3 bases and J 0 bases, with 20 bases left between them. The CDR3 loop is CATSSLQSSLRANYGYTF. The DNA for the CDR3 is TGTGCCACCAGCAGCCTTCAGAGCTCACTACGAGCTAACTATGGCTACACCTTC. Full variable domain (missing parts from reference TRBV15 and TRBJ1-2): DAMVIQNPRYQVTQFGKPVTLSCSQTLNHNVMYWYQQKSSQAPKLLFHYYDKDFNNEADTPDNFQSRRPNTSFCFLDIRSPGLGDTAMYLCATSSLQSSLRANYGYTFGSGTRLTVV.

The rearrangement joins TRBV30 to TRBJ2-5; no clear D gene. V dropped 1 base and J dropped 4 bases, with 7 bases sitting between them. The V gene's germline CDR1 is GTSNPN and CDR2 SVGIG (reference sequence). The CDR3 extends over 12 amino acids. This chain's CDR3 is CAWSASGETQYF. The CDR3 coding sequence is TGTGCCTGGAGTGCCTCAGGAGAGACCCAGTACTTC.

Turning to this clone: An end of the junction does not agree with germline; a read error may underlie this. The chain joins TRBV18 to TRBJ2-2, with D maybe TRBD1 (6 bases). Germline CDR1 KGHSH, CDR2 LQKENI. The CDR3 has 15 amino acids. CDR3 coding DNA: TGTGCCAGCTCCCCACAGGGAGTCAACACCGGGGAGCTGTTTTTT. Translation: CASSPQGVNTGELFF.

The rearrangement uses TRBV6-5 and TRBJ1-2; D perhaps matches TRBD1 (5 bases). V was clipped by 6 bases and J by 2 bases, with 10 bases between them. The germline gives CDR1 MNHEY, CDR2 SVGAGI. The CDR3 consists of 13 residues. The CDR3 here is CASRDGGNYGYTF. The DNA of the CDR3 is TGTGCCAGCAGAGACGGGGGAAACTATGGCTACACCTTC.

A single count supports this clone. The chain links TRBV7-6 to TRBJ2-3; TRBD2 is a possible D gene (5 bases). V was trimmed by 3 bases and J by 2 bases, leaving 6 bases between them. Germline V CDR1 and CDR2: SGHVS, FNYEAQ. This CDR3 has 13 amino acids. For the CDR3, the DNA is TGTGCCAGCAGCTTCGGGAACACAGATACGCAGTATTTT. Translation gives CASSFGNTDTQYF.

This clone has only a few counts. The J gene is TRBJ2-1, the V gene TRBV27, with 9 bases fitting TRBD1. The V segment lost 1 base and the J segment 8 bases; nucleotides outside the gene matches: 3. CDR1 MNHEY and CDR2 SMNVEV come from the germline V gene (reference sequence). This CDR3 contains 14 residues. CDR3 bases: TGTGCCAGCAGTTTATTGGGACAGGGATATGAGCAGTTCTTC. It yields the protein CASSLLGQGYEQFF.

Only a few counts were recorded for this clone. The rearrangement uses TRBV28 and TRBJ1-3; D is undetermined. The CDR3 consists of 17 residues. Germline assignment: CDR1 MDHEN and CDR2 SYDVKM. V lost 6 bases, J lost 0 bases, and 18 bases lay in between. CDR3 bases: TGTGCCAGCAGATCTAGACGAAGACGGAGCTCTGGAAACACCATATATTTT. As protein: CASRSRRRRSSGNTIYF.

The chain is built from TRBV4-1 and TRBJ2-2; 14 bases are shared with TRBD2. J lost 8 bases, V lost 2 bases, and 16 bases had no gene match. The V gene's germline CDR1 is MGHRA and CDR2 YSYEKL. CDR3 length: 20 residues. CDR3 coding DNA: TGCGCCAGCAGCCAAAACAGGAAGGGGGGACTAGCGGGAGTAACTGGGGAGCTGTTTTTT. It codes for CASSQNRKGGLAGVTGELFF.

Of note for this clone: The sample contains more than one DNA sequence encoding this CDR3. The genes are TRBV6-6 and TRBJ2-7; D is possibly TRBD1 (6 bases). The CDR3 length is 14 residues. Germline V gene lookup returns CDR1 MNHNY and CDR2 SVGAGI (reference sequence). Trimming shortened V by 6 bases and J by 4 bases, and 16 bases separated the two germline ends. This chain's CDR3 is CASSHRDTGYEQYF. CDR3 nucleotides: TGTGCCAGCAGCCACCGGGACACGGGGTACGAGCAGTACTTC.

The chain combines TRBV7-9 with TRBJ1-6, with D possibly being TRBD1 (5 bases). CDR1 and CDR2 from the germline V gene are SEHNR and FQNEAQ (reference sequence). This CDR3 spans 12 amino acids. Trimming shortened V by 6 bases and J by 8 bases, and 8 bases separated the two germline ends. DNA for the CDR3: TGTGCCAGCAGATCACAGGATTCACCCCTCCACTTT. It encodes CASRSQDSPLHF.

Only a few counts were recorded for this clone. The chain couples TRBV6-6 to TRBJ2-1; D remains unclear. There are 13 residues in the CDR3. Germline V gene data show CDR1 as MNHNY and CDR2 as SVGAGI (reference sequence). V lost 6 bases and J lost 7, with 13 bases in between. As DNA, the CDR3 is TGTGCCAGCAGCTACGGAACAGATAATGAGCAGTTCTTC. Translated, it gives CASSYGTDNEQFF.

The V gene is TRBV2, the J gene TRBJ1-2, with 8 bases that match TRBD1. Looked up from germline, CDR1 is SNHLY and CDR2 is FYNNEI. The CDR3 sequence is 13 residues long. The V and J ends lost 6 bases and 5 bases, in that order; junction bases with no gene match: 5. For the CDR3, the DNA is TGTGCCAGCAGGGGGACAGGCAGATATGGCTACACCTTC. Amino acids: CASRGTGRYGYTF.

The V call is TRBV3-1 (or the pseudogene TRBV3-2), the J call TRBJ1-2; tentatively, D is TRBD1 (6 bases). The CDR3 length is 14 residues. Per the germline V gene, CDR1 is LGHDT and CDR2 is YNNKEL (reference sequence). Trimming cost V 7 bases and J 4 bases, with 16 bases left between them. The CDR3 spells CASTSQRGAYGYTF. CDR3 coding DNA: TGTGCCAGCACTAGCCAGCGGGGGGCCTATGGCTACACCTTC.

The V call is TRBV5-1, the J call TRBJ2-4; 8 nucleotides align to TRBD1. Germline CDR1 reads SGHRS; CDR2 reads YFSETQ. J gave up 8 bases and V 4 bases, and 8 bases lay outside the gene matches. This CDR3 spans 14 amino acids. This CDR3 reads CASSLGQGSYIQYF. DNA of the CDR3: TGCGCCAGCAGCCTTGGACAGGGATCTTACATTCAGTACTTC.

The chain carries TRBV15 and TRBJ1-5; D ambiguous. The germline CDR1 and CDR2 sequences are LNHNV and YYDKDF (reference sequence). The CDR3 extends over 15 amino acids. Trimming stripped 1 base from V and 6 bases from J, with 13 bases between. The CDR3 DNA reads TGTGCCACCAGCAGAGCGGGAGAGAGTGGTCAGCCCCAGCATTTT. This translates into CATSRAGESGQPQHF.

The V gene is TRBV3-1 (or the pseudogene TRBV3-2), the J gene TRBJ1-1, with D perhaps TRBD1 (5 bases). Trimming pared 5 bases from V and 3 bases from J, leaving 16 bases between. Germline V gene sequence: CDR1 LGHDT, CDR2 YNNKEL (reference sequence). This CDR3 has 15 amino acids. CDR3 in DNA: TGTGCCAGCAGCAAGACAGACATCCTGGACACTGAAGCTTTCTTT. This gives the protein CASSKTDILDTEAFF.

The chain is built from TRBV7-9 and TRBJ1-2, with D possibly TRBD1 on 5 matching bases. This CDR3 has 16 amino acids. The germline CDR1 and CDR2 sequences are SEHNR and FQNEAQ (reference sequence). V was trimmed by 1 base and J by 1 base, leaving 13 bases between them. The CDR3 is CASSLGVGALNYGYTF. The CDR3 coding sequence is TGTGCCAGCAGCTTAGGGGTAGGGGCACTTAACTATGGCTACACCTTC.

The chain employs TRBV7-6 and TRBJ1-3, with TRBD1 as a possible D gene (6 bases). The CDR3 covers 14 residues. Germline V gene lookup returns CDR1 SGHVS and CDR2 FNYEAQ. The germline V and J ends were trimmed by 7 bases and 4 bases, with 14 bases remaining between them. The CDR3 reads CASTRRGWGNTIYF. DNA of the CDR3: TGTGCCAGCACACGAAGGGGGTGGGGAAACACCATATATTTT.

The CDR3 bases are TGTGCCAGCTCACCGGGGACAGGGGGAAGCTACGAGCAGTACTTC. Translating it yields CASSPGTGGSYEQYF. The chain joins TRBV18 to TRBJ2-7, with 11 bases lining up with TRBD1. The CDR3 is made up of 15 amino acids. The V gene end was trimmed by 3 bases and the J gene end by 3 bases; junction bases not matched to a gene: 4. CDR1 and CDR2 (germline): KGHSH, LQKENI.

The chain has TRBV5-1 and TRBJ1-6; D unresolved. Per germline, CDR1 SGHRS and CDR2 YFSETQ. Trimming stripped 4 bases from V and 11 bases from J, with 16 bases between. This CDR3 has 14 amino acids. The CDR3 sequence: CASSPPGFRAPLHF. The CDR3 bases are TGCGCCAGCAGCCCCCCGGGATTCCGGGCACCCCTCCACTTT.

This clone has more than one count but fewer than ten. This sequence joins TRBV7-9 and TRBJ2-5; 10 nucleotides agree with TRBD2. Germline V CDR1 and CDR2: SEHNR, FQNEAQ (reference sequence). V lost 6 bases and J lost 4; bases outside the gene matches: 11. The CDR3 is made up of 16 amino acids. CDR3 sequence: CASRPVKRGGRETQYF. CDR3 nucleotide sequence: TGTGCCAGCAGACCCGTTAAGCGGGGGGGGCGAGAGACCCAGTACTTC.

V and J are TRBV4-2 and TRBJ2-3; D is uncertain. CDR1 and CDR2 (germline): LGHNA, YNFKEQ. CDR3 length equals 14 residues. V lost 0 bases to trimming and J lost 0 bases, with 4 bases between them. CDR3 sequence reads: CASSQETSTDTQYF. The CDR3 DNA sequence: TGTGCCAGCAGCCAAGAGACTAGCACAGATACGCAGTATTTT.

The CDR3 bases are TGTGCCAGCAGTTACACTACCCCCTTTAATGGCGGCTACACCTTC. Protein: CASSYTTPFNGGYTF. This chain uses TRBV6-2 or TRBV6-3 with TRBJ1-2; no reliable D call. Germline-derived CDR1 and CDR2 are MNHEY and SVGEGT. Trimming left V 2 bases short and J 8 bases short, with 18 bases between. The CDR3 is made up of 15 amino acids.

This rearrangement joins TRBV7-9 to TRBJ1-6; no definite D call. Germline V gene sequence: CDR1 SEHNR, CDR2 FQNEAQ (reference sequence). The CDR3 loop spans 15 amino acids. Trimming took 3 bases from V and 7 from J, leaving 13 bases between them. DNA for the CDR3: TGTGCCAGCAGCTTGGGAGATTCTCTGAATTCACCCCTCCACTTT. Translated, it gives CASSLGDSLNSPLHF.

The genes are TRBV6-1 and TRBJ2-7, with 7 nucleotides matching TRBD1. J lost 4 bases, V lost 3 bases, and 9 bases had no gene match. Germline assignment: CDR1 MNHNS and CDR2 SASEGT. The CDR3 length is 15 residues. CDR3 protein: CASSELPGQQYEQYF. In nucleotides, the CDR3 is TGTGCCAGCAGTGAGCTCCCGGGACAGCAGTACGAGCAGTACTTC.